These T cell receptor beta chains were read from a single sample in a study of T-cell memory formation after mild COVID-19. TCRdb called the 5' RACE reads again in MiXCR, with one record for every CDR3 protein. The repertoire holds 470,000 or so distinct CDR3 sequences, 15% to 20% seen once, with approximately 21% in the top ten. Sequences were obtained from PBMCs or a T cell subset sorted from them (not recorded which). The receptors derive from a young man who had mild COVID-19 (a few samples of this study predate the infection). Cell type and time point are not known. CDR3s include the opening cysteine and the closing phenylalanine or tryptophan. D genes are given only for firm matches. Clone size is not always given. Where it is, it says once, few, many or a class for expanded clones.

.	TRBV7-2	.	TRBJ2-5	CASSSQQGRETQYF	TGTGCCAGCAGCTCGCAGCAGGGTCGGGAGACCCAGTACTTC
TRBD1	TRBV29-1	.	TRBJ2-7	CSVEDVTGVSYEQYF	TGCAGCGTTGAAGATGTCACAGGGGTTTCCTACGAGCAGTACTTC
TRBD1	TRBV7-6	.	TRBJ1-1	CASSLDGRGRTEAFF	TGTGCCAGCAGCTTAGACGGGAGGGGGCGGACTGAAGCTTTCTTT
.	TRBV20-1	once	TRBJ2-3	CSARAASTDTQYF	TGCAGTGCTAGGGCGGCCAGCACAGATACGCAGTATTTT
TRBD2	TRBV6-4	.	TRBJ2-3	CASSERAGGSDTQYF	TGTGCCAGCAGTGAAAGGGCGGGGGGATCAGATACGCAGTATTTT
.	TRBV6-6	.	TRBJ2-1	CASSYRGSDEQFF	TGTGCCAGCAGTTACAGGGGATCCGATGAGCAGTTCTTC
TRBD1	TRBV7-9	.	TRBJ1-1	CASSTYGTGVTEAFF	TGTGCCAGCAGCACCTATGGGACAGGGGTCACTGAAGCTTTCTTT
TRBD2	TRBV7-2	few	TRBJ2-1	CASSPGSGGANEQFF	TGTGCCAGCAGCCCCGGGAGCGGGGGGGCAAATGAGCAGTTCTTC
.	TRBV5-1	.	TRBJ2-7	CASSLSGVYEQYF	TGCGCCAGCAGCTTATCCGGGGTCTACGAGCAGTACTTC
.	TRBV4-3	few	TRBJ1-5	CASSPWTGRNQPQHF	TGCGCCAGCAGCCCCTGGACCGGCCGCAATCAGCCCCAGCATTTT
TRBD2	TRBV20-1	.	TRBJ2-2	CSARDLERGAPTGELFF	TGCAGTGCTAGAGATCTCGAGCGGGGGGCCCCCACCGGGGAGCTGTTTTTT
.	TRBV12-3/TRBV12-4	.	TRBJ1-5	CASSITGNQPQHF	TGTGCCAGCAGTATAACGGGGAATCAGCCCCAGCATTTT
.	TRBV3-1	many	TRBJ2-5	CASSLGLSGTQYF	TGTGCCAGCAGCCTCGGCCTTAGCGGGACCCAGTACTTC
.	TRBV7-9	.	TRBJ2-5	CASSATKQGLKETQYF	TGTGCCAGCAGCGCCACAAAACAGGGTTTGAAGGAGACCCAGTACTTC
TRBD1	TRBV10-2	few	TRBJ2-7	CASGTGNYEQYF	TGCGCCAGCGGGACAGGGAACTACGAGCAGTACTTC
TRBD2	TRBV7-6	.	TRBJ2-3	CASSLRLAGAVNTDTQYF	TGTGCCAGCAGCTTACGGCTAGCGGGGGCCGTTAACACAGATACGCAGTATTTT